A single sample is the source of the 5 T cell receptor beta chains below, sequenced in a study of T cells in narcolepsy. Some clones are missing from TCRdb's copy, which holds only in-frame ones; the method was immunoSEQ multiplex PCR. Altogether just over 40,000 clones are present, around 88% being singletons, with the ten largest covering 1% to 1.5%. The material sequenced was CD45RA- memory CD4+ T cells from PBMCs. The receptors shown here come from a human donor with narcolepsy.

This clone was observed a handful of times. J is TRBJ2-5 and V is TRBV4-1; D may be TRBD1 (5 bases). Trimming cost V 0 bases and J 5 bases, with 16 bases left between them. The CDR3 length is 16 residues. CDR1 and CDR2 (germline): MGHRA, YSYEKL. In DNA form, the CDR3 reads TGCGCCAGCAGCCAAGAGTCGGGCAGGGTCATGGAGACCCAGTACTTC. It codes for CASSQESGRVMETQYF.

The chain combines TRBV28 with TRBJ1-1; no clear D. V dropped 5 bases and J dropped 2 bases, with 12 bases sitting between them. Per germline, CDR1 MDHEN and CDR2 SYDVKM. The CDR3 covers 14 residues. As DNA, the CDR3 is TGTGCCAGCAGTGACCTAATGAGAAACACTGAAGCTTTCTTT. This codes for CASSDLMRNTEAFF.

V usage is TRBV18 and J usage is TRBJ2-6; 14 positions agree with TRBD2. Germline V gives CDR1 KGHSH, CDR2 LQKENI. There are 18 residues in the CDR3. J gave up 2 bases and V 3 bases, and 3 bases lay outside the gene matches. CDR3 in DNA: TGTGCCAGCTCACCGACTAGCGGGGGGGCCGCTGGGGCCAACGTCCTGACTTTC. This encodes CASSPTSGGAAGANVLTF.

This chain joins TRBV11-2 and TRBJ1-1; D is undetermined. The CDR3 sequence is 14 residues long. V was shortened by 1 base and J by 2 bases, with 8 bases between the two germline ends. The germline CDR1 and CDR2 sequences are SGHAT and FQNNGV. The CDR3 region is CASSLAGGNTEAFF. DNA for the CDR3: TGTGCCAGCAGCTTAGCGGGCGGAAACACTGAAGCTTTCTTT.

The CDR3 DNA sequence: TGTGCCAGCAGCCGGGGACAGGTCCAGACCGGGGAGCTGTTTTTT. Translation gives CASSRGQVQTGELFF. The chain recombines TRBV7-2 with TRBJ2-2, with 8 bases matching TRBD1. V shed 5 bases, J shed 5 bases, and the junction held 7 bases outside the gene matches. Germline lookup yields CDR1 SGHTA and CDR2 FQGNSA. The CDR3 runs 15 residues. The complete variable domain, with remaining parts taken from reference TRBV7-2 and TRBJ2-2, reads GAGVSQSPSNKVTEKGKDVELRCDPISGHTALYWYRQSLGQGLEFLIYFQGNSAPDKSGLPSDRFSAERTGGSVSTLTIQRTQQEDSAVYLCASSRGQVQTGELFFGEGSRLTVL.